The present T cell receptor (beta chain) was sequenced within a study of T cells in Graves' hyperthyroidism and ophthalmopathy. With duration under 3 months, ophthalmopathy was active: Clinical Activity Score at least 3, NOSPECS at least 4. The CDR3 runs 14 residues. The V end lost 3 bases, the J end lost 6 bases, and 13 bases lay between the germline ends. CDR1 is SGDLS and CDR2 is YYNGEE in the germline V gene. The source material, RNA transcripts, was used to amplify TCR beta CDR3 regions. Carried out on the TCR CDR3, a first-round RT-PCR used the HTBI primer set. Using its own MiXCR run on the multiplex PCR reads, TCRdb lists one record per CDR3 protein. This sample has around 400,000 distinct CDR3 sequences; roughly 15% occur once, and the top ten carry approximately 20%.

The sequencing sample was made of blood. This sequence joins TRBV9 and TRBJ2-1, with D unclear. The clonotype comes from a woman aged 60-75 years with Graves' ophthalmopathy. This chain's CDR3 is CASSEGTNSNEQFF. CDR3 nucleotides: TGTGCCAGCAGCGAGGGTACCAACAGCAATGAGCAGTTCTTC.